This T cell receptor (beta chain) was documented in a study of neurological immune-mediated disorders. Time point described: longitudinal time-point 3. PBMCs stored at -80 C, numbering 2 million, were the origin of the unsorted libraries. CDR3 length: 16 residues. V was shortened by 5 bases and J by 0 bases, with 15 bases between the two germline ends. TCRdb re-analysed the 5' RACE reads in MiXCR, keeping a single row per CDR3 protein. The sample records around 100,000 distinct CDR3 sequences, 11% being singletons. This clonotype showed up many times. Its antigen is unidentified. Findings and caveats of the study: It was HTLV-1-associated myelopathy that showed the most TCR clonal expansion, while multiple sclerosis showed the least, falling below healthy controls.

V usage is TRBV12-3 or TRBV12-4 and J usage is TRBJ2-3; TRBD1 is a possible D gene (5 bases). The receptor comes from a female donor with HTLV-1-associated myelopathy (HAM/TSP). The sample comprised PBMCs. In DNA form, the CDR3 reads TGTGCCAGCAGTCCAAAGACAGCCACCAGCACAGATACGCAGTATTTT. Translation gives CASSPKTATSTDTQYF.